The clone carrying this T cell receptor (beta chain) occurred a few times. What it recognizes is unknown. MiXCR, applied by TCRdb to the RACE reads, yields one record per CDR3 protein. The sample has 380,000 or so distinct CDR3 sequences; roughly 4.8% are singletons. Trimming cost V 2 bases and J 5 bases, with 13 bases left between them. Germline lookup yields CDR1 SGHKS and CDR2 YYEKEE (reference sequence). This CDR3 is 14 amino acids long. These data are taken from a study of human T cells and chemical hapten exposure. Findings and limits, study-wide: Donors were affected by alopecia, so their immune reaction might vary from that of healthy individuals.

Time point specified: patch test 1, 2 weeks after DPC sensitization. The sample's treatment: therapeutic diphenylcyclopropenone sensitization with weekly scalp DPC. The sequenced sample was whole blood, obtained in connection with sensitization to the hapten diphenylcyclopropenone (DPC). The chain recombines TRBV5-5 with TRBJ1-2; TRBD1 might be the D (5 bases). This sequence was found in a woman in her forties or fifties with alopecia areata. Some clones in this sample may be carry-over from other donors' samples. The CDR3 here is CASSLVLRTYGYTF. CDR3 bases: TGTGCCAGCAGCTTAGTACTACGGACATATGGCTACACCTTC.